Included here is one TCR beta chain sequence, with context. Antigen specificity is unknown. CDR1 SGHRS and CDR2 YFSETQ come from the germline V gene. The CDR3 loop spans 17 amino acids. Deletions cut 6 bases from V and 4 bases from J, with 25 bases between. This entry belongs to a study of a mutant IDH1 vaccine in newly diagnosed glioma. Overall study: Treated patients had a mean age of about 40 years and a roughly 60% male, roughly 40% female split. Patients arrived already treated with radiotherapy, temozolomide, or both, most having had both.

Using immunoSEQ multiplex PCR, the repertoire was profiled, and TCRdb retains in-frame clones only, with some absent. This sample yields approximately 60,000 clones, of which about 85% are seen a single time; under 4.5% belongs to the top ten. Time point specified: week 23, last vaccination. Doses comprised 300 ug of mutant IDH1 20-mer peptide each, plus topical imiquimod. Each donor presented with a new WHO grade 3 or 4 astrocytoma that tested IDH1-mutant and showed ATRX loss. The material sequenced was PBMCs, taken from a glioma patient whose treatment included an IDH1 peptide vaccine. This TCR was sampled from a man aged 25 to 40 with glioma. The V gene is TRBV5-1, the J gene TRBJ1-1, with a weak D call TRBD1 (6 bases). The CDR3 region has the DNA TGCGCCAGCACCAGTGCTTCCCCGGTTGCAGGGGTCACTGAAGCTTTCTTT. This codes for CASTSASPVAGVTEAFF.